This T cell receptor (beta chain) was profiled in a study of blood T cell repertoires in COVID-19. Study-wide context: COVID-19 samples from acute and convalescent phases originated in the United States, Italy and Spain. PBMCs, B-cell-depleted T cells, or T cells were the source of the cDNA or gDNA that made up the material.

After removal of 0 bases from V and 0 bases from J, the junction contained 8 bases not matched to a gene. CDR1 and CDR2 from the germline V gene are LGHNA and YNFKEQ. The CDR3 consists of 20 residues. Libraries were prepared by immunoSEQ multiplex PCR; TCRdb keeps only in-frame clonotypes and omits some of them. The profile covers approximately 200,000 clones, with around 90% appearing a single time and 10% taken by the ten largest. The receptor's source is a man younger than 35 with acute COVID-19. The gene calls are TRBV4-2 and TRBJ1-4, with 12 bases matching TRBD1. Sequencing used PBMCs or T cells enriched from blood (not recorded which). CDR3 coding DNA: TGTGCCAGCAGCCAAGAGGGGACAGGGGGCGGTGGTGCAACTAATGAAAAACTGTTTTTT. Its translation is CASSQEGTGGGGATNEKLFF.